This is a list of T cell receptor beta chains from one sample in a study of B cell selection in AIRE deficiency. The protocol was immunoSEQ multiplex PCR, while the TCRdb copy is restricted to in-frame clones and leaves out a portion. Counted here are roughly 23,000 clones, nearly 95% occurring once; the ten biggest clones make up roughly 1.5%. Input material: CD4+CD25+ Tregs sorted from PBMCs. These receptors were obtained from a human donor in good health. The CDR3 runs from the conserved cysteine through the conserved F or W. D genes are given only for firm matches. A clone size is listed for some rows: how often the clone was seen (once, few, many), or a class if it is expanded.

J: TRBJ1-2
size: -
D: TRBD1
V: TRBV12-5
CDR3: CASGLLRRDRSYGYTF
DNA: TGTGCTAGTGGTTTGTTGCGACGGGACAGAAGCTATGGCTACACCTTC

J: TRBJ2-5
size: -
D: -
V: TRBV2
CDR3: CASSARRGAETQYF
DNA: TGTGCCAGCAGTGCCCGCCGGGGGGCAGAGACCCAGTACTTC

J: TRBJ2-7
size: -
D: TRBD2
V: TRBV5-1
CDR3: CASSSRLAGALSYEQYF
DNA: TGCGCCAGCAGCTCCAGACTAGCGGGGGCCCTCTCCTACGAGCAGTACTTC

J: TRBJ2-1
size: few
D: -
V: TRBV14
CDR3: CASSQPIHNEQFF
DNA: TGTGCCAGCAGCCAGCCGATACACAATGAGCAGTTCTTC

J: TRBJ1-4
size: -
D: -
V: TRBV18
CDR3: CASSPGTPDEKLFF
DNA: TGTGCCAGCTCTCCCGGGACGCCGGACGAAAAACTGTTTTTT

J: TRBJ2-1
size: few
D: TRBD2
V: TRBV14
CDR3: CASSRILAGVSYNEQFF
DNA: TGTGCCAGCAGCCGTATTCTAGCGGGAGTCTCCTACAATGAGCAGTTCTTC

J: TRBJ2-5
size: -
D: -
V: TRBV4-2
CDR3: CASSQDLGQGGTETQYF
DNA: TGTGCCAGCAGCCAAGATCTGGGGCAGGGGGGTACAGAGACCCAGTACTTC

J: TRBJ2-7
size: few
D: TRBD1
V: TRBV6-1
CDR3: CAARDSFYEQYF
DNA: TGTGCCGCCCGGGACAGTTTCTACGAGCAGTACTTC

J: TRBJ1-2
size: -
D: -
V: TRBV2
CDR3: CASSWGLQGPYGYTF
DNA: TGTGCCAGCAGCTGGGGATTACAGGGACCCTATGGCTACACCTTC

J: TRBJ2-6
size: -
D: TRBD1
V: TRBV7-2
CDR3: CASSLRRQGTPGANVLTF
DNA: TGTGCCAGCAGCTTAAGGCGACAGGGGACTCCTGGGGCCAACGTCCTGACTTTC

J: TRBJ1-2
size: -
D: -
V: TRBV18
CDR3: CASSPRQAPNYGYTF
DNA: TGTGCCAGCTCACCCCGACAGGCCCCTAACTATGGCTACACCTTC

J: TRBJ1-2
size: -
D: -
V: TRBV6-5
CDR3: CASSYRYGKGNYGYTF
DNA: TGTGCCAGCAGTTATAGGTACGGGAAGGGCAACTATGGCTACACCTTC

J: TRBJ1-2
size: -
D: -
V: TRBV4-2
CDR3: CASSQVDNYGYTF
DNA: TGTGCCAGCAGCCAAGTCGATAACTATGGCTACACCTTC

J: TRBJ1-2
size: -
D: TRBD1
V: TRBV19
CDR3: CASKDDRGTNYGYTF
DNA: TGTGCCAGTAAAGACGACAGGGGAACTAACTATGGCTACACCTTC

J: TRBJ2-7
size: -
D: -
V: TRBV11-2
CDR3: CASSLVSVPLEQYF
DNA: TGTGCCAGCAGCTTAGTGAGCGTCCCTTTGGAGCAGTACTTC

J: TRBJ2-1
size: -
D: -
V: TRBV4-2
CDR3: CASSQAAGSLYNEQFF
DNA: TGTGCCAGCAGCCAAGCGGCCGGGAGCCTCTACAATGAGCAGTTCTTC